The 9 T cell receptor beta chains reported below all come from one sample, sequenced in a study of blood T cell repertoires in COVID-19. The protocol was immunoSEQ multiplex PCR, while the TCRdb copy is restricted to in-frame clones and leaves out a portion. The data contain hundreds of thousands of clones, around 90% of them singletons. Sequencing was done on a sample of PBMCs or T cells enriched from blood (not recorded which). Every receptor here comes from a woman between 45 and 65 years old who had recovered from COVID-19.

The V and J genes are TRBV6-2 or TRBV6-3 and TRBJ2-2; D is unresolved. Trimming cost V 6 bases and J 4 bases, with 18 bases left between them. Germline V gene data show CDR1 as MNHEY and CDR2 as SVGEGT. The CDR3 contains 16 residues. CDR3 amino acids: CASSLPERRLTGELFF. For the CDR3, the DNA is TGTGCCAGCAGCTTACCGGAGAGGCGTCTCACCGGGGAGCTGTTTTTT.

The V and J genes are TRBV12-3 or TRBV12-4 and TRBJ1-1; TRBD1 agrees at 7 bases. The ends lost 6 bases at V and 6 bases at J; junction bases unmatched: 7. CDR3 size: 13 residues. DNA for the CDR3: TGTGCCAGCAGGGACTCGGGACAGCCTGAAGCTTTCTTT. Translated, it gives CASRDSGQPEAFF.

Regarding this clone: The sample holds other DNA sequences that translate to the same CDR3. V usage is TRBV9 and J usage is TRBJ2-7; the D gene is possibly TRBD2 (5 bases). Germline values: CDR1 SGDLS, CDR2 YYNGEE. V lost 4 bases, J lost 4 bases, and 9 bases lay in between. The CDR3 totals 12 residues. This CDR3 is CASSPTGYEQYF. CDR3 DNA: TGTGCCAGCAGCCCAACGGGGTACGAGCAGTACTTC.

In its sample, this clone was seen once. V usage is TRBV5-1 and J usage is TRBJ2-3, with a weak D call TRBD2 (6 bases). V was clipped by 4 bases and J by 0 bases, with 9 bases between them. Germline-derived CDR1 and CDR2 are SGHRS and YFSETQ. The CDR3 covers 14 residues. The CDR3 here is CASSPSVSTDTQYF. DNA for the CDR3: TGCGCCAGCAGCCCTAGCGTTAGCACAGATACGCAGTATTTT.

V usage is TRBV7-9 and J usage is TRBJ1-3, with 8 bases fitting TRBD1. CDR1 SEHNR and CDR2 FQNEAQ come from the germline V gene (reference sequence). The J segment lost 0 bases and the V segment lost 6 bases, leaving 4 bases of the junction unmatched. CDR3 length: 15 amino acids. CDR3 in DNA: TGTGCCAGCAGTCGGGACAGGCGCTCTGGAAACACCATATATTTT. Its protein product is CASSRDRRSGNTIYF.

The rearrangement uses TRBV28 and TRBJ1-2; 8 positions match TRBD1. Germline V gene data show CDR1 as MDHEN and CDR2 as SYDVKM. Trimming cost V 5 bases and J 7 bases; bases outside gene matches: 9. The CDR3 contains 14 residues. CDR3 sequence: CASSSTGGSFGYTF. Here the CDR3 DNA reads TGTGCCAGCAGTAGTACAGGGGGAAGTTTTGGCTACACCTTC.

This CDR3 reads CASSAGPPPYEQYF. The DNA for the CDR3 is TGCGCCAGCAGCGCCGGTCCACCACCCTACGAGCAGTACTTC. This chain links TRBV5-1 with TRBJ2-7; D gene unclear. V lost 4 bases and J 2 bases, leaving 13 bases between the germline ends. CDR1 is SGHRS and CDR2 is YFSETQ in the germline V gene. This CDR3 is 14 amino acids long.

This sequence joins TRBV3-1 (or the pseudogene TRBV3-2) and TRBJ2-1; weak D call: TRBD2 (5 bases). The CDR3 consists of 14 residues. The V end lost 3 bases, the J end lost 6 bases, and 12 bases lay between the germline ends. Germline loops: CDR1 LGHDT, CDR2 YNNKEL (reference sequence). In nucleotides, the CDR3 is TGTGCCAGCAGCCATGAGCGTGGGAGCAATGAGCAGTTCTTC. It yields the protein CASSHERGSNEQFF.

V usage is TRBV7-5 and J usage is TRBJ2-2; TRBD2, as called in the table, went unchecked against the DNA. TRBV7-5 is assigned pseudogene status. This CDR3 spans 17 amino acids. CDR3 amino acids: CARSPHGTGGPAGELFF. Here the CDR3 DNA reads TGTGCCAGAAGCCCGCACGGGACGGGAGGGCCGGCCGGGGAGCTGTTTTTT.